Many counts were recorded for the clone carrying this TCR beta chain. Its specificity is unknown. This entry comes from a study of early T cells in non-severe SARS-CoV-2 infection. About the research overall: Chains from this unsorted whole-blood bulk RNA could not be paired. General observations from the study: Matching results from VDJdb favored anti-spike CD8 responses, leaving private and CD4 specificities undetected.

Germline lookup yields CDR1 SGHRS and CDR2 YFSETQ. V lost 5 bases and J lost 10; bases outside the gene matches: 11. The CDR3 sequence is 14 residues long. As part of library construction, unique molecular identifiers were attached to individual cDNA molecules. TCRdb called the 5' RACE reads again in MiXCR, with one record for every CDR3 protein. The sample has tens of thousands of distinct CDR3 sequences, 11% seen once. The receptor was derived from an adult who was a healthcare worker with PCR-confirmed SARS-CoV-2 infection or an uninfected control (not recorded which). Sequencing was done on a sample of whole blood. This chain uses TRBV5-1 with TRBJ2-1; 8 bases fit TRBD2. As DNA, the CDR3 is TGCGCCAGCAGAGCCCGCGGGGGGCAGGGCGAGCAGTTCTTC. As protein: CASRARGGQGEQFF.